This T cell receptor (beta chain) was profiled in a study of T cell responses to AZD1222 COVID-19 vaccine (dated by TCRdb to the early 2020s). Notes on the research overall: AZD1222 recipients whose second dose came at about 4 weeks and those whose second dose came at about 12 weeks were combined into one group, since spike-specific TCR depth and breadth did not differ between the two schedules. A total of 230 to 250 trial participants underwent TCR sequencing, of whom roughly 210 received two doses of AZD1222 and about 25 received two doses of the MenACWY control vaccine. Enrollment into the trials was organized by age into subgroups of 18-55, 56-69 and 70-plus years, and those subgroups contained about 160, 30 and 59 TCR-sequenced participants, respectively.

A remark on this clone: Its antigen is unknown. Per-nucleotide qualities are absent, and no much larger clonotype sits a single base away.

The CDR3 regions of human TCRbeta chains were analyzed by immunosequencing. Per the source publication's procedure: TCRs in the repertoires were matched against a reference library of SARS-CoV-2-specific TCRs that had been generated with the MIRA antigen-specificity platform. Breadth was defined as the fraction of unique TCRs that were SARS-CoV-2-associated, and depth was defined as the fraction of total T cells that were SARS-CoV-2-associated. Using the MIRA data, each spike-specific TCR was assigned both to the spike region to which the TCR was reactive and to a CD4 or CD8 class. Log10-transformed breadth and depth values were compared by one-way ANOVA with Sidak's multiple comparisons tests. TCRdb took over this immuneACCESS table, retaining in-frame rearrangements with V and J assigned. Such tables are incomplete; in checked studies, under half of the missing clones stem from an unresolved V gene, and the remainder is unexplained. The V and J calls and the clone size are those of that table, but D and trimming were determined from the DNA. In this sample the table shows 240,000 or so clones, approximately 93% of which occur a single time. The ten largest account for approximately 0.52% of the sample.

V and J are trimmed by 2 bases and 6 bases, and the gene matches miss 7 bases of the junction. According to the germline V gene, CDR1 reads KGHSH and CDR2 reads LQKENI. From cysteine to phenylalanine, the CDR3 is 14 amino acids long. Only the CDR3 portion is preserved as DNA: 42 bases, with reading frame beginning at the first base. Broader findings and caveats from the paper: After two AZD1222 doses, spike-specific TCR breadth and depth were significantly higher than at day 0 and than in MenACWY recipients. Vaccine-associated CD4 TCRs spanned the whole spike protein, with dominant responses in regions 160-218 and 743-854. Only five to seven AZD1222 recipients were SARS-CoV-2 seropositive at baseline, limiting conclusions about previously exposed vaccinees. Participants were mostly white British, with more females than males. The authors suggested clonal diversity may have been underestimated. Nearly half of unique spike-specific TCRs reportedly recognized epitopes outside regions mutated in the B.1.351 and B.1.1.7 variants. In the small 56-69-year group, the increase in depth fell short of significance, most likely because of low power. No day 14 peak-response samples were available, so repertoires were characterized only after the peak T cell response.

Read against the paper, the sample's time point label means: baseline before first vaccination. Samples from vaccinated people were obtained from the UK trials COV001 and COV002, which included a single-blind randomized controlled phase 2/3 trial of AZD1222 (ChAdOx1 nCoV-19) in healthy adults. For TCRbeta chain sequencing, PBMC samples were collected from trial participants at day 0 and at day 28 after the second dose. The sequencing used peripheral blood, collected on day 0 of AZD1222 vaccination. The receptor comes from an adult in good health. This sequence uses TRBV18 and TRBJ2-7, with 7 junctional bases fitting TRBD2. In nucleotides, the sequence is TGTGCCAGCTCACCAGGGCTAGCGGAGGGCGAGCAGTACTTC. It specifies CASSPGLAEGEQYF.